This is a list of T cell receptor beta chains from one sample in a study of blood T cell repertoires in COVID-19. Profiled with immunoSEQ multiplex PCR; TCRdb holds only in-frame clones, not every one. The table has about 400,000 clones, roughly 90% seen once. Sequencing was done on a sample of peripheral blood. The receptor set was obtained from a woman in her sixties with COVID-19, enrolled during active disease. Both conserved end residues are part of each CDR3. D genes are given only for firm matches. A clone size is listed for some rows: how often the clone was seen (once, few, many), or a class if it is expanded.

NA	NA	TRBV29-1	TRBJ2-5	CSVELGGGETQYF	TGCAGCGTTGAATTGGGGGGTGGAGAGACCCAGTACTTC
NA	TRBD1	TRBV19	TRBJ1-1	CASMVGQGRTNTEAFF	TGTGCCAGTATGGTGGGACAGGGACGAACTAACACTGAAGCTTTCTTT
NA	TRBD2	TRBV4-2	TRBJ2-5	CASSQDTSGEEEETQYF	TGTGCCAGCAGCCAAGATACTAGCGGTGAAGAGGAAGAGACCCAGTACTTC
NA	NA	TRBV6-5	TRBJ1-6	CASSYESYNSPLHF	TGTGCCAGCAGTTACGAGTCCTATAATTCACCCCTCCACTTT
once	NA	TRBV11-2	TRBJ1-1	CASSLWDLNTEAFF	TGTGCCAGCAGCCTCTGGGACTTGAACACTGAAGCTTTCTTT
NA	NA	TRBV23-1	TRBJ1-2	CASSHRGRGGGYTF	TGCGCCAGCAGTCATCGCGGTCGCGGGGGGGGCTACACCTTC
NA	NA	TRBV5-1	TRBJ2-7	CASSDTYEQYF	TGCGCCAGCAGCGACACCTACGAGCAGTACTTC
NA	NA	TRBV5-8	TRBJ1-5	CASSLLYSNQPQHF	TGTGCCAGCAGCTTGCTGTATAGCAATCAGCCCCAGCATTTT
few	NA	TRBV19	TRBJ1-1	CASSPFFDTEAFF	TGTGCCAGTAGTCCCTTTTTTGACACTGAAGCTTTCTTT
NA	TRBD1	TRBV9	TRBJ2-3	CASSVGQGATDTQYF	TGTGCCAGCAGCGTAGGGCAGGGGGCAACAGATACGCAGTATTTT
NA	NA	TRBV3-1/TRBV3-2	TRBJ1-1	CASSPLDPGREAFF	TGTGCCAGCAGCCCGCTGGACCCGGGGAGAGAAGCTTTCTTT
NA	NA	TRBV2	TRBJ1-2	CASSAPGQNFMGYTF	TGTGCCAGCAGTGCACCAGGACAAAACTTTATGGGCTACACCTTC
NA	NA	TRBV29-1	TRBJ1-2	CSASSNYGYTF	TGCAGCGCGTCCTCTAACTATGGCTACACCTTC
NA	TRBD2	TRBV13	TRBJ2-7	CASDLGGGIDEQYF	TGTGCCAGCGACCTCGGGGGGGGCATCGACGAGCAGTACTTC
once	NA	TRBV5-5	TRBJ1-1	CASSLTGNTEAFF	TGTGCCAGCAGCCTCACAGGGAACACTGAAGCTTTCTTT
few	TRBD1	TRBV7-2	TRBJ2-7	CASTPRDRADEQYF	TGTGCCAGCACCCCGCGTGACAGGGCTGACGAGCAGTACTTC
NA	TRBD2	TRBV3-1/TRBV3-2	TRBJ2-3	CASSSRGEDTQYF	TGTGCCAGCAGCTCTCGGGGGGAGGATACGCAGTATTTT
NA	TRBD2	TRBV5-1	TRBJ2-3	CASSSGLAGTDTQYF	TGCGCCAGCAGCTCGGGACTAGCGGGCACAGATACGCAGTATTTT
NA	TRBD2	TRBV5-4	TRBJ2-1	CASSPSSGGAYNEQFF	TGTGCCAGCAGCCCATCTAGCGGGGGGGCCTACAATGAGCAGTTCTTC
NA	TRBD1	TRBV6-6	TRBJ2-1	CASSRNRDSAYNEQFF	TGTGCCAGCAGTCGAAACCGGGACAGCGCCTACAATGAGCAGTTCTTC
NA	TRBD2	TRBV7-2	TRBJ2-6	CASSLVSGGGANVLTF	TGTGCCAGCAGCTTAGTATCGGGAGGTGGGGCCAACGTCCTGACTTTC
NA	TRBD1	TRBV6-2/TRBV6-3	TRBJ1-5	CASSPGQLNQPQHF	TGTGCCAGCAGTCCGGGACAGCTGAATCAGCCCCAGCATTTT
NA	NA	TRBV6-6	TRBJ1-3	CASSHGGNGERNTIYF	TGTGCCAGCAGCCACGGGGGAAATGGGGAAAGAAACACCATATATTTT
NA	TRBD1	TRBV23-1	TRBJ1-5	CASSHLQGANNQPQHF	TGCGCCAGCAGTCACCTACAGGGGGCCAACAATCAGCCCCAGCATTTT
NA	NA	TRBV5-1	TRBJ1-3	CASSPRTERGNTIYF	TGCGCCAGCAGCCCGCGGACAGAGCGAGGAAACACCATATATTTT
NA	NA	TRBV14	TRBJ2-3	CASSIGDTQYF	TGTGCCAGCAGTATCGGGGATACGCAGTATTTT
NA	TRBD2	TRBV4-3	TRBJ2-1	CASSHYISASGSYNEQFF	TGCGCCAGCAGCCACTACATTTCAGCTAGCGGTTCCTACAATGAGCAGTTCTTC